This TCR beta chain was identified during a study of Ad26.COV2.S vaccination and SARS-CoV-2 variants (dated by TCRdb to the early 2020s). About the full investigation: Donors in the vaccine arm were drawn from COV1001, a phase I-IIa trial of Ad26.COV2.S in healthy adults that was multicentre, randomized, double-blind and placebo-controlled. Ad26.COV2.S was administered intramuscularly at 5 x 10^10 or 1 x 10^11 viral particles, either as a single shot or as two shots given 56 days apart. The specificity and breadth of SARS-CoV-2-reactive T cell receptors after Ad26.COV2.S vaccination were assessed by TCRbeta repertoire sequencing. A total of around 32 samples were included in the TCR-sequenced set, comprising around 19 Ad26.COV2.S vaccine recipients, 5 placebo recipients and 8 SARS-CoV-2 convalescent individuals. Participants in the trial were split at random into five groups of five each, receiving low-dose or high-dose Ad26.COV2.S once or twice, or else placebo on both occasions. Throughout the experiments and outcome assessment, investigators stayed blinded to trial group allocation. What the study reported, not specific to this receptor: The study was not powered to compare responses between vaccine doses or regimens. According to the authors, total T cell responses may have been underestimated by the TCR breadth and depth analyses. Spike-specific TCR breadth was higher in Ad26.COV2.S recipients than in placebo recipients (P = 0.0014). Substantial breadth of spike-specific CD8+ and CD4+ T cell responses was reported after vaccination. Vaccine and placebo recipients had comparable non-spike TCR breadth, which fits with the vaccine containing only spike.

In the paper's terms, the treatment or condition label means: 15 to 20 received Ad26.COV2.S at low or high dose, single or two shots; a few received placebo; per-sample allocation not given. For vaccine and placebo recipients, repertoires were sequenced using samples collected on day 63 after the first injection. Cohort 1b enrolled about 25 adults aged 18-55 years at a single site in Boston, USA, between 29 July and 7 August 2020. Ad26.COV2.S was a replication-incompetent adenovirus type 26 vector that expressed a prefusion-stabilized SARS-CoV-2 spike protein derived from the original Wuhan strain. Worth noting for this clone: Its target antigen remains unknown. No base quality information exists; no much larger clone differs at one position.

For CDR1 and CDR2, the germline V gene (reference sequence) lists MNHNY and SVGAGI. From cysteine to phenylalanine, the CDR3 is 16 amino acids long. Solely the CDR3 DNA is kept, with 48 bases framed from the first base. V has 5 bases trimmed and J has 3 bases trimmed; junction bases matching no gene number 7. TCRbeta CDR3 regions were sequenced with the immunoSEQ Assay. After extraction, genomic DNA underwent amplification by bias-controlled multiplex PCR, followed by high-throughput sequencing. The original pipeline was this. To quantify the absolute abundance of each unique TCRbeta CDR3 region, sequences were collapsed and filtered. Usable DNA was measured by amplifying reference genes present in all nucleated cells, and TCRbeta template counts were normalized to that usable DNA to estimate T cell fraction. Repertoire TCRs were annotated as SARS-CoV-2-specific when V gene, CDR3 amino acid sequence and J gene were exactly matched to a known reactive TCR set. The reference SARS-CoV-2 TCR set came from MIRA and was filtered for enrichment in COVID-19-positive ImmuneCODE repertoires, removing public or cross-reactive TCRs. Drawing on the MIRA antigens, annotated TCRs were analysed further at the level of specific ORF or position within ORF. Depth was the summed frequency of annotated unique rearrangements, while breadth was defined as annotated unique rearrangements over total unique productive rearrangements. Two-sided Wilcoxon rank-sum tests were used to compare TCR breadth between groups. TCRdb obtained this table from immuneACCESS and retained in-frame rearrangements with V and J assigned. These tables miss some clones; where compared with another copy, unresolved V genes account for less than half of the shortfall, and the remainder is unexplained. The DNA gave D and trimming, while V, J and clone size come from that table. Here the sample has some 420,000 clones; 88% occur a single time. Clones ranked in the top ten supply around 3.6% of the sample.

The chain joins TRBV6-6 to TRBJ1-5, and TRBD1 aligns with 10 junction nucleotides. The receptor's source is a person between 18 and 60 years old who received the Ad26.COV2.S COVID-19 vaccine or a placebo. Sequencing was performed on peripheral blood, taken in a trial of Ad26.COV2.S vaccine versus placebo. The CDR3 is CASSRWTGGDNQPQHF. The nucleotides read TGTGCCAGCAGTCGATGGACAGGGGGGGACAATCAGCCCCAGCATTTT.